The subject of this entry is one TCR beta chain. Only in-frame clones appear in the TCRdb table, and some are missing; sequencing was by immunoSEQ multiplex PCR. Among roughly 250,000 clones, roughly 84% were seen once, and the ten largest hold around 7%. These data come from a study of blood T cell repertoires in COVID-19. Study at large: Sample material is recorded as cDNA or gDNA derived from T cells, B-cell-depleted T cells, or PBMCs.

The CDR3 has 13 amino acids. V lost 3 bases to trimming and J lost 8 bases, with 11 bases between them. The germline gives CDR1 MNHEY, CDR2 SMNVEV (reference sequence). The V and J genes are TRBV27 and TRBJ1-3, with a possible D match to TRBD1 (5 bases). This TCR was sampled from a woman aged 45-65 years with acute or convalescent COVID-19. Sample: peripheral blood. The CDR3 DNA reads as TGTGCCAGCAGTTTTTCGGGGGAAGACACCATATATTTT. Its protein product is CASSFSGEDTIYF.